This T cell receptor beta chain was identified in a study of blood T cell repertoires in COVID-19. Study information: From T cells, B-cell-depleted T cells, or PBMCs came the material, which was cDNA or gDNA.

This CDR3 has 17 amino acids. V dropped 1 base and J dropped 6; count of bases not matched to a gene: 12. Source study methods: Amplifying reference gene primers gave estimates of nucleated cell counts. Sequenced by immunoSEQ multiplex PCR; TCRdb stores in-frame clones only, minus some. V and J calls and clone size are given by that table; D and trimming were obtained from the DNA. The profile shows some 76,000 clones, about nine tenths of them singletons. Material for sequencing was peripheral blood. The receptor comes from a woman between 18 and 30 years old with acute or convalescent COVID-19. The V call is TRBV5-3, the J call TRBJ2-2; 7 nucleotides agree with TRBD2. TRBV5-3 is known as an ORF, though its function is uncertain. CDR3 residues: CARSLRSSGEDPGELFF. CDR3 nucleotide sequence: TGTGCCAGAAGCTTGAGGTCGAGCGGGGAGGATCCCGGGGAGCTGTTTTTT.